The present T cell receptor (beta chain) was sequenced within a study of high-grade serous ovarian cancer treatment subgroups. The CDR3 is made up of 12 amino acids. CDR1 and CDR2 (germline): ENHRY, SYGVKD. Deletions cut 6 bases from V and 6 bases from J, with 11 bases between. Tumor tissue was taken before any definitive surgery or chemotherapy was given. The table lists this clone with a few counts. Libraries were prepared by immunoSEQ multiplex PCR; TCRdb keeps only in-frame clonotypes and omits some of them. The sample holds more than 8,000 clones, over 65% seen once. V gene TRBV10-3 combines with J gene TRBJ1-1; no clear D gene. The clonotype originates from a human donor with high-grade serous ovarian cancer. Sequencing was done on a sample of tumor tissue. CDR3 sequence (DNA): TGTGCCATCAGAGATGCCGGCCCTGAAGCTTTCTTT. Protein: CAIRDAGPEAFF.